Listed below are T cell receptor beta chains from one sample, sequenced in a study of Ad26.COV2.S vaccination and SARS-CoV-2 variants. The protocol was immunoSEQ multiplex PCR, while the TCRdb copy is restricted to in-frame clones and leaves out a portion. The sample has more than 150,000 clones; around 90% are singletons. The sample here was peripheral blood, taken after recovery from COVID-19. The receptors stem from a human donor who had recovered from COVID-19. Each CDR3 is given with its conserved first and last residue. Each record gives: CDR3 length, J gene, V gene, clone size, D gene, CDR3 DNA, CDR3 protein. A D gene is named only where the DNA matches it firmly. Rows give clone size only sometimes, using once, few, many, or a class for an expanded clone.

>15|TRBJ2-7|TRBV21-1|.|.
TGTGCCAGCAGCTCCCTTTTGGGGAGGGACCACGAGCAGTACTTC
CASSSLLGRDHEQYF
>17|TRBJ1-3|TRBV30|.|.
TGTGCCTGGGACCCCCTAGACAGGCATAGCTCTGGAAACACCATATATTTT
CAWDPLDRHSSGNTIYF
>18|TRBJ2-3|TRBV3-1/TRBV3-2|.|TRBD2
TGTGCCAGCAGCAAAATTTCACTAGCGGGGGGGCAGACAGATACGCAGTATTTT
CASSKISLAGGQTDTQYF
>14|TRBJ2-7|TRBV25-1|.|.
TGTGCCAGCACGGGAGAGGTAGGGGACTACGAGCAGTACTTC
CASTGEVGDYEQYF
>14|TRBJ1-1|TRBV28|.|.
TGTGCCAGCAGTTTATTAATAGGGTACACTGAAGCTTTCTTT
CASSLLIGYTEAFF
>14|TRBJ2-5|TRBV2|.|TRBD2
TGTGCCAGCAGTGATCCGGGGGGAAGAGAGACCCAGTACTTC
CASSDPGGRETQYF
>13|TRBJ1-1|TRBV10-3|.|TRBD1
TGTGCCATCAGCGGGACAGGGCAGGCTGAAGCTTTCTTT
CAISGTGQAEAFF
>16|TRBJ2-5|TRBV7-2|.|TRBD1
TGTGCCAGCAGCACCCTCGGGACAGGGATTTATCAGACCCAGTACTTC
CASSTLGTGIYQTQYF
>15|TRBJ2-3|TRBV7-3|.|.
TGTGCCAGCAGCTTAATGTCCGGGCCCACAGATACGCAGTATTTT
CASSLMSGPTDTQYF
>16|TRBJ2-3|TRBV6-6|.|.
TGTGCCAGCAGTCAAACAGGGTACGCTAGCACAGATACGCAGTATTTT
CASSQTGYASTDTQYF
>14|TRBJ1-2|TRBV27|.|TRBD1
TGTGCCAGCAGCTTCCAGGGGGTGGACTATGGCTACACCTTC
CASSFQGVDYGYTF
>15|TRBJ1-2|TRBV6-5|.|TRBD1
TGTGCCAGCAGTTACTCGCGGCAGGGGGTAAATGGCTACACCTTC
CASSYSRQGVNGYTF
>16|TRBJ2-1|TRBV7-9|.|TRBD2
TGTGCCAGCAGCTTAGAGCCGAGCGGGGTTTACAATGAGCAGTTCTTC
CASSLEPSGVYNEQFF
>14|TRBJ2-7|TRBV14|.|TRBD1
TGTGCCAACACCCTGACAGGGGGCGGCAACGAGCAGTACTTC
CANTLTGGGNEQYF
>13|TRBJ1-1|TRBV19|.|TRBD1
TGTGCCAGTAGCACAGGGGTGAACACTGAAGCTTTCTTT
CASSTGVNTEAFF
>16|TRBJ2-2|TRBV28|.|TRBD2
TGTGCCAGCAGTTTTGAAGCGGGAGGGTACACCGGGGAGCTGTTTTTT
CASSFEAGGYTGELFF
>15|TRBJ2-1|TRBV10-3|.|TRBD2
TGTGCCATCAGAGACGGACTAGCGGGAGGCAATGAGCAGTTCTTC
CAIRDGLAGGNEQFF
>14|TRBJ1-1|TRBV7-9|once|.
TGTGCCAGCAGCCTCGACACGGGGAGGACTGAAGCTTTCTTT
CASSLDTGRTEAFF
>13|TRBJ1-4|TRBV11-2|.|.
TGTGCCAGCAGCTTATCGGGTATAGAAAAACTGTTTTTT
CASSLSGIEKLFF
>16|TRBJ2-3|TRBV9|.|.
TGTGCCAGCAGCGTAGCTTGGCAGGTGGGCACAGATACGCAGTATTTT
CASSVAWQVGTDTQYF
>13|TRBJ1-3|TRBV10-3|.|.
TGTGCCATCAGTGAGGGCAGCGGAAACACCATATATTTT
CAISEGSGNTIYF
>14|TRBJ1-1|TRBV29-1|.|.
TGCAGCGTTCCCAAGATAGACAGAACGGCTGAAGCTTTCTTT
CSVPKIDRTAEAFF
>15|TRBJ1-5|TRBV6-5|few|.
TGTGCCAGCAGTTACTCGAGGCAGGGCAATCAGCCCCAGCATTTT
CASSYSRQGNQPQHF
>16|TRBJ1-1|TRBV7-9|.|.
TGTGCCAGCAGCTTAGAGCAGGGACCAATGAACACTGAAGCTTTCTTT
CASSLEQGPMNTEAFF
>16|TRBJ1-3|TRBV5-3|once|.
TGTGCCAGAAGCTTGGTTCCCCAAGGGAGAGGAAACACCATATATTTT
CARSLVPQGRGNTIYF
>16|TRBJ2-7|TRBV15|.|TRBD2
TGTGCCACCAGCAGGGGGCCGGGACTACTAAACTACGAGCAGTACTTC
CATSRGPGLLNYEQYF
>14|TRBJ1-5|TRBV3-1/TRBV3-2|.|.
TGTGCCAGCAGCCAAGGGCGGGTAAGGGAGCCCCAGCATTTT
CASSQGRVREPQHF
>15|TRBJ1-6|TRBV27|.|.
TGTGCCAGCAGTTTCGGCTTAACTAGGAGTTCACCCCTCCACTTT
CASSFGLTRSSPLHF
>14|TRBJ1-3|TRBV7-9|.|.
TGTGCCAGCAGCGTCGGGAGCTCTGGAAACACCATATATTTT
CASSVGSSGNTIYF
>16|TRBJ2-5|TRBV7-9|.|.
TGTGCCAGCAGCTTAGGTCGGCTAGCGATTACAGAGACCCAGTACTTC
CASSLGRLAITETQYF
>14|TRBJ2-7|TRBV7-9|few|.
TGTGCCAGCAGCTTAGGGAGCGTTCTCGACGAGCAGTACTTC
CASSLGSVLDEQYF
>16|TRBJ2-1|TRBV24-1|.|TRBD2
TGTGCCACCAGTGATTTGCCCAGCGGGGGGGGAAATGAGCAGTTCTTC
CATSDLPSGGGNEQFF
>11|TRBJ2-7|TRBV20-1|.|.
TGCAGTGCTAGAGAGGGGTACGAGCAGTACTTC
CSAREGYEQYF
>15|TRBJ2-5|TRBV5-4|.|.
TGTGCCAGCCCTTCTCCGGGGGGCGCTGGGGAGACCCAGTACTTC
CASPSPGGAGETQYF
>12|TRBJ1-2|TRBV12-3/TRBV12-4|.|.
TGTGCCAGCACCACGGGGGGCTATGGCTACACCTTC
CASTTGGYGYTF
>14|TRBJ2-3|TRBV11-1|.|.
TGTGCCAGCAGCTCACAGGGACATTGGGATACGCAGTATTTT
CASSSQGHWDTQYF
>14|TRBJ2-1|TRBV11-2|.|.
TGTGCCAGCAGCTTTTTAGCGGCCTACAATGAGCAGTTCTTC
CASSFLAAYNEQFF
>14|TRBJ1-4|TRBV11-1|.|.
TGTGCCAGCAGCCCAGGGCGTCTTAATGAAAAACTGTTTTTT
CASSPGRLNEKLFF
>15|TRBJ1-1|TRBV11-1|.|.
TGTGCCAGCAGCCGAGAGGGACACCTTAACACTGAAGCTTTCTTT
CASSREGHLNTEAFF
>14|TRBJ1-4|TRBV11-2|.|TRBD1
TGTGCCAGCAGCTTGGGACAGGGGCTAGAAAAACTGTTTTTT
CASSLGQGLEKLFF
>15|TRBJ2-7|TRBV9|once|.
TGTGCCAGCAGCGTAGAGTTCGGCCCCGGTTACGAGCAGTACTTC
CASSVEFGPGYEQYF
>13|TRBJ2-7|TRBV13|.|.
TGTGCCAGCAGCTTAAGAGGGGGCTACGAGCAGTACTTC
CASSLRGGYEQYF
>13|TRBJ1-2|TRBV6-5|.|.
TGTGCCAGCAGTTACCGGGCCTCCTATGGCTACACCTTC
CASSYRASYGYTF
>15|TRBJ2-3|TRBV5-6|.|.
TGTGCCAGCAGCTTGGCCCCGAGCAGTCAAGATACGCAGTATTTT
CASSLAPSSQDTQYF
>13|TRBJ1-1|TRBV9|few|.
TGTGCCAGCAGCGTAGACAGCTGGACTGAAGCTTTCTTT
CASSVDSWTEAFF
>12|TRBJ1-5|TRBV3-1/TRBV3-2|.|.
TGTGCCAGCAGCCTCCGAAATCAGCCCCAGCATTTT
CASSLRNQPQHF
>18|TRBJ1-4|TRBV6-1|.|TRBD1
TGTGCCAGCAGTGAAGTGGTAACAGGGGGCAGACAAAATGAAAAACTGTTTTTT
CASSEVVTGGRQNEKLFF
>16|TRBJ2-6|TRBV19|many|.
TGTGCCAGTGGGTCGGCAAGTACTTCTGGGGCCAACGTCCTGACTTTC
CASGSASTSGANVLTF
>12|TRBJ2-5|TRBV6-6|.|.
TGTGCCAGCAGGCTGGGGAAAGAGACCCAGTACTTC
CASRLGKETQYF
>13|TRBJ1-2|TRBV6-2/TRBV6-3|.|.
TGTGCCAGCAGTTACTCGGGATCCTATGGCTACACCTTC
CASSYSGSYGYTF